The text below deals with one TCR beta chain. The antigen remains undetermined. Trimming at V came to 4 bases and at J to 2 bases, leaving 7 bases not matched to a gene. CDR3 length equals 16 residues. The germline V gene encodes CDR1 SGHTA and CDR2 FQGNSA. This entry is derived from a study of shared clonotypes between healthy human individuals. Across the whole study: Aged 18 to 49, the donors were a couple of women and a few men. Notes on the study in general: Naive CD4 clonotypes were shared across a few donors at 4.5% to 6%. Among the subsets, naive ones generally showed larger estimated richness than memory ones.

The data were produced by immunoSEQ multiplex PCR, yet TCRdb's version contains in-frame clones alone and is incomplete. The sample includes about 1,900,000 clones, over 85% of them seen just once. CD8 cells classed as naive were CD45RO-negative and positively selected for CCR7, excluding terminally differentiated effector memory CD45RA+ cells. All donors were Caucasian adults living in Nashville, Tennessee. The receptor was derived from a man younger than 35 in good health. V and J are TRBV7-2 and TRBJ2-7, with 11 bases lining up with TRBD2. The specimen was naive CD8+ T cells sorted from blood. Written as DNA, the CDR3 is TGTGCCAGCAGCTACGGGACTAGCGGCGGAACCTACGAGCAGTACTTC. Translation gives CASSYGTSGGTYEQYF. The full variable domain, its missing parts supplied by reference TRBV7-2 and TRBJ2-7, is GAGVSQSPSNKVTEKGKDVELRCDPISGHTALYWYRQSLGQGLEFLIYFQGNSAPDKSGLPSDRFSAERTGGSVSTLTIQRTQQEDSAVYLCASSYGTSGGTYEQYFGPGTRLTVT.